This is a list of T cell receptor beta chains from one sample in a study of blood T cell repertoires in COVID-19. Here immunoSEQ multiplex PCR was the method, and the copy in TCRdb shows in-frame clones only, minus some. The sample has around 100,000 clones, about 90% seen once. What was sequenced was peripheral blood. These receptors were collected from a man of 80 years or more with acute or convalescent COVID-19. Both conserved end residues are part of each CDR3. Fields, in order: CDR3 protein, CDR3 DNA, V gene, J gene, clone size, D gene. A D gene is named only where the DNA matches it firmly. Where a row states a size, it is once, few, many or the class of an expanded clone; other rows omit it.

CDR3 protein: CASSKGLAGLRETQYF
CDR3 DNA: TGTGCCAGCAGTAAAGGACTAGCGGGATTGCGGGAGACCCAGTACTTC
V gene: TRBV28
J gene: TRBJ2-5
clone size: .
D gene: TRBD2

CDR3 protein: CASSYSASGSHSYNEQFF
CDR3 DNA: TGTGCCAGCAGTTACTCTGCCAGCGGGAGTCACTCCTACAATGAGCAGTTCTTC
V gene: TRBV6-2/TRBV6-3
J gene: TRBJ2-1
clone size: .
D gene: TRBD2

CDR3 protein: CASHYGVGSPLHF
CDR3 DNA: TGTGCCAGCCATTACGGGGTCGGCTCACCCCTCCACTTT
V gene: TRBV6-5
J gene: TRBJ1-6
clone size: .
D gene: .

CDR3 protein: CSASRTSGTYGGTDTQYF
CDR3 DNA: TGCAGTGCTAGTCGGACTAGCGGGACGTATGGGGGCACAGATACGCAGTATTTT
V gene: TRBV20-1
J gene: TRBJ2-3
clone size: .
D gene: TRBD2

CDR3 protein: CASSLGRQPQYF
CDR3 DNA: TGTGCCAGCAGCCTAGGGCGGCAGCCGCAGTATTTT
V gene: TRBV7-2
J gene: TRBJ2-3
clone size: .
D gene: .

CDR3 protein: CASSPGTGIDTQYF
CDR3 DNA: TGCGCCAGCAGCCCCGGGACAGGGATAGATACGCAGTATTTT
V gene: TRBV5-1
J gene: TRBJ2-3
clone size: .
D gene: TRBD1

CDR3 protein: CASSEGGGVGANVLTF
CDR3 DNA: TGTGCCAGCAGTGAAGGAGGAGGGGTTGGGGCCAACGTCCTGACTTTC
V gene: TRBV6-1
J gene: TRBJ2-6
clone size: .
D gene: .

CDR3 protein: CASSQDPADTQYF
CDR3 DNA: TGCGCCAGCAGCCAAGACCCAGCAGATACGCAGTATTTT
V gene: TRBV4-1
J gene: TRBJ2-3
clone size: .
D gene: .

CDR3 protein: CSVEVGTGLSTYQETQYF
CDR3 DNA: TGCAGCGTTGAAGTCGGGACGGGACTTTCAACGTACCAAGAGACCCAGTACTTC
V gene: TRBV29-1
J gene: TRBJ2-5
clone size: once
D gene: .

CDR3 protein: CASSQNGGANYGYTF
CDR3 DNA: TGTGCCAGCAGCCAAAACGGGGGAGCTAACTATGGCTACACCTTC
V gene: TRBV7-3
J gene: TRBJ1-2
clone size: .
D gene: .

CDR3 protein: CASSRTQGVLTEAFF
CDR3 DNA: TGCGCCAGCAGCCGAACACAGGGGGTATTGACTGAAGCTTTCTTT
V gene: TRBV4-1
J gene: TRBJ1-1
clone size: once
D gene: TRBD1

CDR3 protein: CASRGLAGAYEQYF
CDR3 DNA: TGTGCCAGCAGGGGACTAGCGGGAGCCTACGAGCAGTACTTC
V gene: TRBV6-5
J gene: TRBJ2-7
clone size: .
D gene: TRBD2

CDR3 protein: CASSEALQGSNQPQHF
CDR3 DNA: TGTGCCAGCAGTGAAGCGCTTCAGGGGAGCAATCAGCCCCAGCATTTT
V gene: TRBV2
J gene: TRBJ1-5
clone size: .
D gene: .

CDR3 protein: CASSLASPGEAFF
CDR3 DNA: TGTGCCAGCAGCTTAGCCTCTCCAGGGGAAGCTTTCTTT
V gene: TRBV7-8
J gene: TRBJ1-1
clone size: .
D gene: .

CDR3 protein: CASSQGTAEQFF
CDR3 DNA: TGTGCCAGCAGCCAAGGTACAGCAGAGCAGTTCTTC
V gene: TRBV4-2
J gene: TRBJ2-1
clone size: .
D gene: .

CDR3 protein: CASSRQRVEYEQFF
CDR3 DNA: TGTGCCAGCAGCCGCCAGAGGGTCGAGTATGAGCAGTTCTTC
V gene: TRBV3-1/TRBV3-2
J gene: TRBJ2-1
clone size: .
D gene: .

CDR3 protein: CASSRGSWEKLFF
CDR3 DNA: TGTGCCAGCAGCCGAGGGTCCTGGGAAAAACTGTTTTTT
V gene: TRBV11-2
J gene: TRBJ1-4
clone size: .
D gene: .

CDR3 protein: CASSPNGGYEQYF
CDR3 DNA: TGTGCCAGTAGTCCCAACGGGGGCTACGAGCAGTACTTC
V gene: TRBV19
J gene: TRBJ2-7
clone size: .
D gene: .